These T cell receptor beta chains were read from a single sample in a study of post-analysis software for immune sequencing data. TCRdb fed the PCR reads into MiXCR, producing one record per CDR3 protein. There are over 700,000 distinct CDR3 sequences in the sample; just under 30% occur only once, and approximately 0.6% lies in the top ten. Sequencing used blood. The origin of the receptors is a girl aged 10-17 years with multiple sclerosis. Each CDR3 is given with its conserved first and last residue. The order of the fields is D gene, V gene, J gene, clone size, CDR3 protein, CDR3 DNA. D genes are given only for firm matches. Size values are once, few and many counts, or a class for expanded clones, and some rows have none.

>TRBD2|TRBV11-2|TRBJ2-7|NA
CASTRWGREDVSYEQYF
TGTGCCAGCACTCGTTGGGGGCGGGAGGACGTCTCCTACGAGCAGTACTTC
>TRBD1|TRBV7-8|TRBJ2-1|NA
CASSVGRQGYNEQFF
TGTGCCAGCAGCGTAGGGAGACAGGGGTACAATGAGCAGTTCTTC
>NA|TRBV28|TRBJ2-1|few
CASSLLGTEQFF
TGTGCCAGCAGTTTACTCGGGACAGAGCAGTTCTTC
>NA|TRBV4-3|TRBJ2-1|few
CASSSSARPYNEQFF
TGCGCCAGCAGTAGTAGTGCCCGCCCCTACAATGAGCAGTTCTTC
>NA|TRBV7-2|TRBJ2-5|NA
CASSFRTGCQETQYF
TGTGCCAGCAGCTTTCGGACGGGATGCCAAGAGACCCAGTACTTC
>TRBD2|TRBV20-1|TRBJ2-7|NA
CSASTSDYYEQYF
TGCAGTGCTAGCACTAGCGATTACTACGAGCAGTACTTC
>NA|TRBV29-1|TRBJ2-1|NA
CSARGTYLGQFF
TGCAGCGCGCGAGGGACTTATTTGGGGCAGTTCTTC
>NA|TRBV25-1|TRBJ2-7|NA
CASRGPLGTTQTQYF
TGTGCCAGCCGGGGTCCCCTGGGGACCACACAAACGCAGTACTTC
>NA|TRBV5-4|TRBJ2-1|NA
CASSRAHEQFF
TGTGCCAGCAGCAGGGCGCATGAGCAGTTCTTC
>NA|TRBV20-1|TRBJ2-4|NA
CSALPGPNLAKNIQYF
TGCAGTGCCCTACCGGGCCCCAATTTAGCCAAAAACATTCAGTACTTC
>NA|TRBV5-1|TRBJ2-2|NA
CASKSTITGELFF
TGCGCCAGCAAAAGCACCATCACCGGGGAGCTGTTTTTT
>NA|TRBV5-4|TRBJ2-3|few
CASSSTVGGPTDTQYF
TGTGCCAGCAGCTCCACCGTGGGGGGGCCCACAGATACGCAGTATTTT
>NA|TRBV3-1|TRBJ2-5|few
CASSRQAYQETQYF
TGTGCCAGCAGCCGGCAGGCCTACCAAGAGACCCAGTACTTC
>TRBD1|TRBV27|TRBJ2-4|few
CASSSGGPAKNIQYF
TGTGCCAGCAGTTCAGGGGGTCCCGCCAAAAACATTCAGTACTTC
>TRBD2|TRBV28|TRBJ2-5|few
CASSIQLAAFQETQYF
TGTGCCAGCAGTATCCAACTAGCGGCCTTCCAAGAGACCCAGTACTTC
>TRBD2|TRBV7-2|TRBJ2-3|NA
CASTIGLAGGDTQYF
TGTGCCAGCACCATCGGACTAGCGGGAGGAGATACGCAGTATTTT
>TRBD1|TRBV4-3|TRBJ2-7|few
CASSQDWEQGGYEQYF
TGCGCCAGCAGCCAAGATTGGGAACAGGGGGGCTACGAGCAGTACTTC
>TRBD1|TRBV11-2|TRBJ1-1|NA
CASSTQDRQSAFF
TGTGCCAGCAGCACCCAGGACAGGCAATCGGCTTTCTTT
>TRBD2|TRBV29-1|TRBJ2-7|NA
CSVPGLAGLDEQYF
TGCAGCGTCCCGGGACTAGCGGGCCTGGACGAGCAGTACTTC
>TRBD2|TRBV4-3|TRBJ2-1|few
CASSQDLGTSGSHEQFF
TGCGCCAGCAGCCAAGATCTTGGGACTAGCGGGAGTCACGAGCAGTTCTTC
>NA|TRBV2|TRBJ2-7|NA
CASSDRELSYNEQYF
TGTGCCAGCTCAGACCGGGAGCTGTCCTACAATGAGCAGTACTTC
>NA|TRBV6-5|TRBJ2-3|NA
CATSRGVHDTQYF
TGTGCCACTTCACGCGGGGTGCACGATACGCAGTATTTT
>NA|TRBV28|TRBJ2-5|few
CASSHRPQGWRTQYF
TGTGCCAGCAGCCATAGACCCCAGGGATGGCGGACCCAGTACTTC
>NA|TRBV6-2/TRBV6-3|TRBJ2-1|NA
CASSSAPPATNEQFF
TGTGCCAGCAGTTCCGCCCCACCGGCAACAAATGAGCAGTTCTTC
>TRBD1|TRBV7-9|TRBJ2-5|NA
CASSFYRGAETQYF
TGTGCCAGCAGCTTTTACAGGGGTGCGGAGACCCAGTACTTC
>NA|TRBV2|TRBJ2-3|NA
CAGGTVKNTQYF
TGTGCCGGGGGGACCGTCAAAAATACGCAGTATTTT
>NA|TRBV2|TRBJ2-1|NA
CASSVAEETQFF
TGTGCCAGCAGTGTCGCAGAAGAGACCCAGTTCTTC
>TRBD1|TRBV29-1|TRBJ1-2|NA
CSVQARDRGYGYTF
TGCAGCGTCCAAGCGCGGGACAGGGGCTATGGCTACACCTTC
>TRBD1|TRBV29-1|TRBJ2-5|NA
CSSEDRDRRTQYF
TGCAGCTCAGAGGACCGGGACAGGAGGACCCAGTACTTC
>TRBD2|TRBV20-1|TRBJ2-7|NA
CSATSGTAYEQYF
TGCAGTGCGACTAGCGGAACAGCCTACGAGCAGTACTTC
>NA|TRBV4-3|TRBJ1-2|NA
CTGSQGTWGDYGYTF
TGCACCGGCAGCCAGGGGACTTGGGGGGATTATGGCTACACCTTC
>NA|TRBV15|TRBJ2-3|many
CATSRVGDITDTQYF
TGTGCCACCAGCAGAGTAGGGGATATCACAGATACGCAGTATTTT
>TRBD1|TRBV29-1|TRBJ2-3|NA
CSGGQGGWGERADTQYF
TGCAGCGGGGGACAGGGCGGATGGGGGGAGCGGGCAGATACGCAGTATTTT
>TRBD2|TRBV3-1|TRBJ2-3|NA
CASSSRAGWSDTQYF
TGTGCCAGCAGCTCCCGAGCGGGATGGTCAGATACGCAGTATTTT
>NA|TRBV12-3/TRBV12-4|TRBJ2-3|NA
CASSPPSLSRDTQYF
TGTGCCAGCAGTCCACCGTCCCTTAGTAGAGATACGCAGTATTTT
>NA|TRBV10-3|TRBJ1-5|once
CAISDGTHYSNQPQHF
TGTGCCATCAGTGACGGGACACATTATAGCAATCAGCCCCAGCATTTT
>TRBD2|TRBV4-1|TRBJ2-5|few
CASSQDPFGLAKTQYF
TGCGCCAGCAGCCAAGATCCTTTTGGACTAGCGAAGACCCAGTACTTC
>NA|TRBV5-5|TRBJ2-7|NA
CASSLNPGTTSHEQYF
TGTGCCAGCAGCCTAAACCCCGGGACAACCAGCCACGAGCAGTACTTC
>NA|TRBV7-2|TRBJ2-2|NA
CASSSVGAGNTGELFF
TGTGCCAGCAGCTCAGTAGGGGCAGGGAACACCGGGGAGCTGTTTTTT
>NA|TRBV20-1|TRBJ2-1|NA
CSARGAGLPSNNEQFF
TGCAGTGCTAGGGGCGCCGGACTCCCCTCCAACAATGAGCAGTTCTTC
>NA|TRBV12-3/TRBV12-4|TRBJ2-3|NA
CASTPQVGLANTDAQYF
TGTGCCAGCACCCCTCAGGTGGGCCTAGCGAACACAGATGCGCAGTATTTT
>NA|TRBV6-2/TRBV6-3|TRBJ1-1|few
CASSPPGRGTEAFF
TGTGCCAGCAGCCCTCCGGGACGGGGGACTGAAGCTTTCTTT
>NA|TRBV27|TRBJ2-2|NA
CASSSGWAGELFF
TGTGCCAGCAGTTCCGGGTGGGCCGGGGAGCTGTTTTTT
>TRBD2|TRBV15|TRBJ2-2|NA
CATSRLAVVTGELFF
TGTGCCACCAGCAGACTAGCGGTGGTCACCGGGGAGCTGTTTTTT
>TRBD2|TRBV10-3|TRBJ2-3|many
CAADGGGSTDTQYF
TGTGCCGCCGACGGCGGGGGGAGCACAGATACGCAGTATTTT
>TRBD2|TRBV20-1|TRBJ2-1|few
CSARDQTSGKVEQFF
TGCAGTGCTAGAGATCAGACTAGCGGGAAGGTTGAGCAGTTCTTC
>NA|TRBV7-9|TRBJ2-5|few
CASSLGTPGATQYF
TGTGCCAGCAGCTTAGGAACCCCGGGTGCGACCCAGTACTTC
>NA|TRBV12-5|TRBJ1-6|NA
CASGQGNSNSPLHF
TGTGCTAGTGGCCAGGGGAATTCAAATTCACCCCTCCACTTT
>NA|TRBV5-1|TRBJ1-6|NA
CASSSLTVGNSPLHF
TGCGCCAGCAGCTCGCTGACAGTGGGAAATTCACCCCTCCACTTT
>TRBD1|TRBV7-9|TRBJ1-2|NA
CASSHAGTNRGGYTF
TGTGCCAGCAGCCATGCCGGCACCAACAGGGGTGGCTACACCTTC
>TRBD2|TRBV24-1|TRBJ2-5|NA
CATSDPSSGRRNEQYF
TGTGCCACCAGTGACCCCTCTAGCGGGAGACGGAATGAGCAGTACTTC
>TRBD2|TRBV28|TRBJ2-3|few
CASSFPKLLAGRTPPDTQYF
TGTGCCAGCAGTTTCCCCAAATTATTAGCGGGACGAACCCCCCCAGATACGCAGTATTTT
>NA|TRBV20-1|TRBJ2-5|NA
CSANKETQYF
TGCAGTGCGAACAAAGAGACCCAGTACTTC
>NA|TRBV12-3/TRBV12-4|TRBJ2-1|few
CASSPEFYNEQFF
TGTGCCAGCAGTCCCGAATTCTACAATGAGCAGTTCTTC
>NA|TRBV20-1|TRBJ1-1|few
CSAHKTGMNTEAFF
TGCAGTGCGCACAAGACGGGAATGAACACTGAAGCTTTCTTT
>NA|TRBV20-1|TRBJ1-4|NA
CSAGVRSGEKLFF
TGCAGTGCCGGGGTTCGAAGCGGTGAAAAACTGTTTTTT
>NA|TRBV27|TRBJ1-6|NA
CASSWLQGSGSPLHF
TGTGCCAGCAGTTGGTTACAGGGATCTGGGTCACCCCTCCACTTT
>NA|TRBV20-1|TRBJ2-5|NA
CSATDGTSPSETQYF
TGCAGTGCTACGGATGGAACTTCCCCTTCGGAGACCCAGTACTTC
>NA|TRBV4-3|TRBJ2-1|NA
CASSQELTSSYNEQFF
TGCGCCAGCAGCCAAGAGTTGACTAGCTCCTACAATGAGCAGTTCTTC